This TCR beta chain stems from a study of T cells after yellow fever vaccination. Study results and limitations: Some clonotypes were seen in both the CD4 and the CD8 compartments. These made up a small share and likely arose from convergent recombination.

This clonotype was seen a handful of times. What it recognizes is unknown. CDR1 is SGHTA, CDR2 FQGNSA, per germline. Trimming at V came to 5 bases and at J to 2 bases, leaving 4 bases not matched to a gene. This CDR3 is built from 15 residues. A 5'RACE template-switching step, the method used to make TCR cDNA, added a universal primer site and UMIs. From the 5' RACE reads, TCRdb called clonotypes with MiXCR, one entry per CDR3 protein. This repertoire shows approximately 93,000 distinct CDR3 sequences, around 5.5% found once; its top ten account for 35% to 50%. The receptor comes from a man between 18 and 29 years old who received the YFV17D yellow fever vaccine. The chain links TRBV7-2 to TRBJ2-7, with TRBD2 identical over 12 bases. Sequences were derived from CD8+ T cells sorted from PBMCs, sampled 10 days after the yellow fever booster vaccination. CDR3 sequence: CASSPTSGGTYEQYF. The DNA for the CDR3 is TGTGCCAGCAGCCCAACTAGCGGGGGGACCTACGAGCAGTACTTC. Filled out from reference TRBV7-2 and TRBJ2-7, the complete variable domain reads GAGVSQSPSNKVTEKGKDVELRCDPISGHTALYWYRQSLGQGLEFLIYFQGNSAPDKSGLPSDRFSAERTGGSVSTLTIQRTQQEDSAVYLCASSPTSGGTYEQYFGPGTRLTVT.